Listed below are T cell receptor beta chains from one sample, sequenced in a study of T cells in Graves' hyperthyroidism and ophthalmopathy. MiXCR, run by TCRdb on the multiplex PCR reads, gives a single entry per CDR3 protein. In the table there are under 550,000 distinct CDR3 sequences, roughly 15% of which are singletons. The sequenced sample consisted of blood. These receptors all come from a young woman with Graves' hyperthyroidism. CDR3s include the opening cysteine and the closing phenylalanine or tryptophan. D genes are given only for firm matches. Clone size is shown for a subset of rows, as once, few, many or a class of expanded clone.

j_gene: TRBJ1-4
d_gene: NA
abundance: many
v_gene: TRBV28
CDR3nt: TGTGCCAGCAGTCCGCGAGGGATGAGTGAAAAACTGTTTTTT
CDR3aa: CASSPRGMSEKLFF

j_gene: TRBJ2-2
d_gene: NA
abundance: NA
v_gene: TRBV6-5
CDR3nt: TGTGCCAGCAGTTACTCTCCGGGGCGCGGAACCGGGGAGCTGTTTTTT
CDR3aa: CASSYSPGRGTGELFF

j_gene: TRBJ1-1
d_gene: NA
abundance: many
v_gene: TRBV5-4
CDR3nt: TGTGCCAGCAGCTTGATTGGGGTAGGGAACACTGAAGCTTTCTTT
CDR3aa: CASSLIGVGNTEAFF

j_gene: TRBJ2-5
d_gene: TRBD1
abundance: few
v_gene: TRBV28
CDR3nt: TGTACTACAGGGGGCGAGAAGACCCAGTACTTC
CDR3aa: CTTGGEKTQYF

j_gene: TRBJ1-1
d_gene: NA
abundance: NA
v_gene: TRBV29-1
CDR3nt: TGCAGCGTTGGGGAGGGTGGTAGCACTGAAGCTTTCTTT
CDR3aa: CSVGEGGSTEAFF

j_gene: TRBJ2-1
d_gene: TRBD2
abundance: NA
v_gene: TRBV12-3/TRBV12-4
CDR3nt: TGTGCCAGCAGTTCATATAGCGGGGAAGGGTTCTTC
CDR3aa: CASSSYSGEGFF

j_gene: TRBJ2-1
d_gene: TRBD2
abundance: NA
v_gene: TRBV6-2/TRBV6-3
CDR3nt: TGTGCCAGCAGCAGGACTAGCGGGGGTTACTACAATGAGCAGTTCTTC
CDR3aa: CASSRTSGGYYNEQFF

j_gene: TRBJ2-3
d_gene: TRBD2
abundance: many
v_gene: TRBV11-1
CDR3nt: TGTGCCAGCAGTTTCTACGCCATAATCACATCCGGGACTAGCGGCACAGATACGCAGTATTTT
CDR3aa: CASSFYAIITSGTSGTDTQYF

j_gene: TRBJ2-2
d_gene: TRBD1
abundance: few
v_gene: TRBV6-1
CDR3nt: TGTGCCAGCAGAGGGGGCAGGGTAACCGGGGAGCTGTTTTTT
CDR3aa: CASRGGRVTGELFF

j_gene: TRBJ2-2
d_gene: NA
abundance: many
v_gene: TRBV3-1
CDR3nt: TGTGCCAGCAGCCCCCCAATTACCGGGGAGCTGTTTTTT
CDR3aa: CASSPPITGELFF

j_gene: TRBJ2-5
d_gene: NA
abundance: many
v_gene: TRBV5-1
CDR3nt: TGCGCCAGCAGCTTGTCTGGCGCGGGGCAAGAGACCCAGTACTTC
CDR3aa: CASSLSGAGQETQYF

j_gene: TRBJ1-5
d_gene: TRBD1
abundance: many
v_gene: TRBV15
CDR3nt: TGTGCCACCAGCAGAGTTAATCAGGGGGCCGATCAGCCCCAGCATTTT
CDR3aa: CATSRVNQGADQPQHF

j_gene: TRBJ2-1
d_gene: NA
abundance: many
v_gene: TRBV27
CDR3nt: TGTGCCAGCATTAGTAGGGACCACAATGAGCAGTTCTTC
CDR3aa: CASISRDHNEQFF

j_gene: TRBJ2-5
d_gene: TRBD2
abundance: many
v_gene: TRBV28
CDR3nt: TGTGCCAGCAGTATCCCGGGAGGTCGAGAGACCCAGTACTTC
CDR3aa: CASSIPGGRETQYF

j_gene: TRBJ1-4
d_gene: TRBD1
abundance: NA
v_gene: TRBV30
CDR3nt: TGTGCCTGGAGTGGAGGACAGGGCGTTGAAAAACTGTTTTTT
CDR3aa: CAWSGGQGVEKLFF

j_gene: TRBJ1-5
d_gene: NA
abundance: NA
v_gene: TRBV15
CDR3nt: TGTGCCACCAGCAGAGATAAGGAAAAGCCCCAGCATTTT
CDR3aa: CATSRDKEKPQHF

j_gene: TRBJ2-2
d_gene: NA
abundance: few
v_gene: TRBV12-5
CDR3nt: TGTGCTAGTGGTTTGCCCAGATCGGACAGAACGAACACCGGGGAGCTGTTTTTT
CDR3aa: CASGLPRSDRTNTGELFF

j_gene: TRBJ1-5
d_gene: NA
abundance: few
v_gene: TRBV19
CDR3nt: TGTGCCAGTAGTAAATTGGCCCAGGGAGGTAGCAATCAGCCCCAGCATTTT
CDR3aa: CASSKLAQGGSNQPQHF

j_gene: TRBJ1-5
d_gene: NA
abundance: NA
v_gene: TRBV27
CDR3nt: TGTGCCAGCGCGCGGGGTTCGCGCCAGCCCCAGCGTTTT
CDR3aa: CASARGSRQPQRF

j_gene: TRBJ2-5
d_gene: TRBD1
abundance: NA
v_gene: TRBV5-1
CDR3nt: TGCGCCAGCAGCTTGGATGGCAGGGGGCAGGAGACCCAGTACTTC
CDR3aa: CASSLDGRGQETQYF

j_gene: TRBJ2-1
d_gene: TRBD2
abundance: NA
v_gene: TRBV20-1
CDR3nt: TGCAGTGCTGCTAGCGGGAGGCCAAATGAGCAGTTCTTC
CDR3aa: CSAASGRPNEQFF

j_gene: TRBJ2-1
d_gene: NA
abundance: once
v_gene: TRBV28
CDR3nt: TGTGCCAGCAAAATCTGGGGGGCGCGGTCCAATGAGCAGTTCTTC
CDR3aa: CASKIWGARSNEQFF

j_gene: TRBJ2-7
d_gene: NA
abundance: many
v_gene: TRBV6-1
CDR3nt: TGTGCCAGCAGTGTCAGGACAATTGGTCTGGAGGGGAACTACGAGCAGTACTTC
CDR3aa: CASSVRTIGLEGNYEQYF

j_gene: TRBJ2-7
d_gene: NA
abundance: few
v_gene: TRBV6-1
CDR3nt: TGTGCCAGCAGTCAGGTGGGCGGGGTCCGAAGCGAGCAGTACTTC
CDR3aa: CASSQVGGVRSEQYF

j_gene: TRBJ1-1
d_gene: TRBD1
abundance: NA
v_gene: TRBV6-6
CDR3nt: TGTGCCGGCAGTTACGACACAGGGGGCGCCGAAGCTTTCTTT
CDR3aa: CAGSYDTGGAEAFF

j_gene: TRBJ1-3
d_gene: TRBD1
abundance: NA
v_gene: TRBV6-1
CDR3nt: TGTGCCAGCAGAACCGGGACAGGGGGTGGAAACACCATATATTTT
CDR3aa: CASRTGTGGGNTIYF

j_gene: TRBJ2-3
d_gene: TRBD1
abundance: NA
v_gene: TRBV15
CDR3nt: TGTGCCACCAGCAGAGGAAACAGGGGGGATACGCAGTATTTT
CDR3aa: CATSRGNRGDTQYF

j_gene: TRBJ2-3
d_gene: NA
abundance: many
v_gene: TRBV20-1
CDR3nt: TGCAGTGCTAGCGAAATTGCCCTGCCAGATACGCAGTATTTT
CDR3aa: CSASEIALPDTQYF

j_gene: TRBJ2-3
d_gene: NA
abundance: NA
v_gene: TRBV2
CDR3nt: TGTGCCAGCAAGGTGGAGGGGGCAAGTGGGGATACGCAGTATTTT
CDR3aa: CASKVEGASGDTQYF

j_gene: TRBJ2-1
d_gene: NA
abundance: NA
v_gene: TRBV18
CDR3nt: TGTGCCAGCTCACCTAGTTACATCGGCGGGAACTCCTACAATGAGCAGTTCTTC
CDR3aa: CASSPSYIGGNSYNEQFF

j_gene: TRBJ2-3
d_gene: TRBD2
abundance: many
v_gene: TRBV7-8
CDR3nt: TGTGCCAGCAGCTTAGAGGCTAGCGGGAGGGTGCTTGATACGCAGTATTTT
CDR3aa: CASSLEASGRVLDTQYF

j_gene: TRBJ2-5
d_gene: NA
abundance: NA
v_gene: TRBV5-5
CDR3nt: TGTGCCAGCAGCTTGGGTCCGGGTAGCCAAGAGACCCAGTACTTC
CDR3aa: CASSLGPGSQETQYF

j_gene: TRBJ2-3
d_gene: NA
abundance: many
v_gene: TRBV10-2
CDR3nt: TGCGCCAGCAGCTCAAGTTCGACCCCTATCACAGATACGCAGTATTTT
CDR3aa: CASSSSSTPITDTQYF

j_gene: TRBJ2-2
d_gene: NA
abundance: many
v_gene: TRBV6-2/TRBV6-3
CDR3nt: TGTGCCAGCAGTTGGGAGCGTGGCGGAGCGAACACCGGGGAGCTGTTTTTT
CDR3aa: CASSWERGGANTGELFF

j_gene: TRBJ1-2
d_gene: TRBD1
abundance: many
v_gene: TRBV5-6
CDR3nt: TGTGCCAGCAGCCCCGGACAGGGAACCTATGGCTACACCTTC
CDR3aa: CASSPGQGTYGYTF

j_gene: TRBJ2-1
d_gene: TRBD2
abundance: many
v_gene: TRBV20-1
CDR3nt: TGCAGTGCTACCCTAGCGGGAGGGTGGTATGAGCAGTTCTTC
CDR3aa: CSATLAGGWYEQFF

j_gene: TRBJ2-6
d_gene: NA
abundance: NA
v_gene: TRBV7-3
CDR3nt: TGTGCCAGCAGCGCAGACAGCTCTGGGGCCAACGTCCTGACTTTC
CDR3aa: CASSADSSGANVLTF

j_gene: TRBJ2-7
d_gene: NA
abundance: many
v_gene: TRBV24-1
CDR3nt: TGTGCCACCAGTGACCCCTCGGGGGACGAGCAGTACTTC
CDR3aa: CATSDPSGDEQYF

j_gene: TRBJ2-5
d_gene: TRBD2
abundance: medium-sized
v_gene: TRBV28
CDR3nt: TGTGCCAGCAGTTTAAGCGTCCAGCGGGAGGGCCATGGGGAGACCCAGTACTTC
CDR3aa: CASSLSVQREGHGETQYF

j_gene: TRBJ2-5
d_gene: TRBD2
abundance: NA
v_gene: TRBV2
CDR3nt: TGTGCCAGCAGAATGGGACTAGCGGGAGGAGAGACCCAGTACTTC
CDR3aa: CASRMGLAGGETQYF

j_gene: TRBJ2-5
d_gene: NA
abundance: many
v_gene: TRBV7-6
CDR3nt: TGTGCCAGCAGCTTAGGGGCCGGTGTGGAGACCCAGTACTTC
CDR3aa: CASSLGAGVETQYF

j_gene: TRBJ1-1
d_gene: NA
abundance: many
v_gene: TRBV2
CDR3nt: TGTGCCAGCAGTGAAACAGGGCAGACTGAAGCTTTCTTT
CDR3aa: CASSETGQTEAFF

j_gene: TRBJ2-5
d_gene: NA
abundance: many
v_gene: TRBV7-2
CDR3nt: TGTGCCAGCAGCTTATGGGGGGGCGCAGAGACCCAGTACTTC
CDR3aa: CASSLWGGAETQYF

j_gene: TRBJ2-7
d_gene: NA
abundance: many
v_gene: TRBV27
CDR3nt: TGTGCCAGCAGTTTTAGTCCCCCTCTGGGCGAGCAGTACTTC
CDR3aa: CASSFSPPLGEQYF

j_gene: TRBJ2-3
d_gene: TRBD2
abundance: NA
v_gene: TRBV6-2/TRBV6-3
CDR3nt: TGTGCCAGCATTAGCGGGAGTAGCACAGATACGCAGTATTTT
CDR3aa: CASISGSSTDTQYF

j_gene: TRBJ1-5
d_gene: NA
abundance: many
v_gene: TRBV6-1
CDR3nt: TGTGCCAGCAGATATGACAGTTTCAATCAGCCCCAGCATTTT
CDR3aa: CASRYDSFNQPQHF

j_gene: TRBJ1-3
d_gene: NA
abundance: many
v_gene: TRBV20-1
CDR3nt: TGCAGTGCTAGAGGACCCAGGGCTTCTGGAAACACCATATATTTT
CDR3aa: CSARGPRASGNTIYF

j_gene: TRBJ2-1
d_gene: NA
abundance: many
v_gene: TRBV6-1
CDR3nt: TGTGCCAGCATGAGAGAGACAACCTCCTACAATGAGCAGTTCTTC
CDR3aa: CASMRETTSYNEQFF

j_gene: TRBJ1-4
d_gene: TRBD1
abundance: few
v_gene: TRBV18
CDR3nt: TGTGCCAGCCACTCCGGGACAGCCCCCGAAAAACTGTTTTTT
CDR3aa: CASHSGTAPEKLFF

j_gene: TRBJ2-5
d_gene: TRBD2
abundance: few
v_gene: TRBV12-5
CDR3nt: TGTGCTAGTGGTTTGGTCATCGGAGGGACTAGAACCCAAGGGACCCAGTACTTC
CDR3aa: CASGLVIGGTRTQGTQYF

j_gene: TRBJ2-2
d_gene: NA
abundance: many
v_gene: TRBV9
CDR3nt: TGTGCCAGCAGCGTAGGGCTGGGAGAAAAGACCGGGGAGCTGTTTTTT
CDR3aa: CASSVGLGEKTGELFF

j_gene: TRBJ2-7
d_gene: TRBD2
abundance: many
v_gene: TRBV5-1
CDR3nt: TGCGCCAGCAGGGTAACGAGCGGGGGACCCTGGGCCTACGAGCAGTACTTC
CDR3aa: CASRVTSGGPWAYEQYF

j_gene: TRBJ1-2
d_gene: NA
abundance: many
v_gene: TRBV28
CDR3nt: TGTGCCAGCAGTCGTGGTAACGAGTATTATGGCTACACCTTC
CDR3aa: CASSRGNEYYGYTF

j_gene: TRBJ2-1
d_gene: TRBD2
abundance: NA
v_gene: TRBV20-1
CDR3nt: TGCAGTGCTAGAGTACAAACAAGACGGACTAGCGGGAGTCCCCCGAGCTCCTACAATGAGCAGTTCTTC
CDR3aa: CSARVQTRRTSGSPPSSYNEQFF

j_gene: TRBJ1-3
d_gene: NA
abundance: once
v_gene: TRBV3-1
CDR3nt: TGTGCCAGCAGCTCCCCCGGAAACTCTGGAAACACCATATATTTT
CDR3aa: CASSSPGNSGNTIYF